The source of this TCR beta chain is a study of cytomegalovirus exposure and HLA in healthy donors. This clone has only one observation. Each donor was nominally healthy when sampled (though unrecorded immune exposures were likely). V lost 5 bases and J lost 6; bases outside the gene matches: 13. The CDR3 contains 16 residues. Germline V gene lookup returns CDR1 SGHVS and CDR2 FQNEAQ. The PCR was carried out with 60 Vbeta primers and 13 Jbeta primers. The method was immunoSEQ multiplex PCR; TCRdb's version includes in-frame clones alone and lacks a portion of them. The table records 120,000 to 150,000 clones, approximately 72% of them present only once.

This sequence joins TRBV7-8 and TRBJ2-3, with 8 bases lining up with TRBD2. The sample was PBMCs. This clonotype originated in a woman aged 55-70 years in good health and CMV-seronegative. The CDR3 coding sequence is TGTGCCAGCAGCCTTATCAGCGGGGGTCTGATGGATACGCAGTATTTT. Protein: CASSLISGGLMDTQYF.